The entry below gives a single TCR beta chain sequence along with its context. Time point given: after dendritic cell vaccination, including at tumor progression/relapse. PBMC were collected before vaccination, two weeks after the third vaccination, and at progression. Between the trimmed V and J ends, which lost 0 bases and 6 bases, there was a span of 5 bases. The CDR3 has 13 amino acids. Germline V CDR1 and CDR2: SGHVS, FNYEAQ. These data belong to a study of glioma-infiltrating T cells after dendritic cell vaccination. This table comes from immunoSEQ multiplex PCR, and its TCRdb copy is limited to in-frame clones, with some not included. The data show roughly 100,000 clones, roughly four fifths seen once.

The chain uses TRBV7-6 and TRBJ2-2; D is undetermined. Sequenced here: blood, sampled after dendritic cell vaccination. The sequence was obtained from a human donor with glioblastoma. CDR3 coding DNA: TGTGCCAGCAGCTTAGCGAGTCCCGGGGAGCTGTTTTTT. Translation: CASSLASPGELFF.